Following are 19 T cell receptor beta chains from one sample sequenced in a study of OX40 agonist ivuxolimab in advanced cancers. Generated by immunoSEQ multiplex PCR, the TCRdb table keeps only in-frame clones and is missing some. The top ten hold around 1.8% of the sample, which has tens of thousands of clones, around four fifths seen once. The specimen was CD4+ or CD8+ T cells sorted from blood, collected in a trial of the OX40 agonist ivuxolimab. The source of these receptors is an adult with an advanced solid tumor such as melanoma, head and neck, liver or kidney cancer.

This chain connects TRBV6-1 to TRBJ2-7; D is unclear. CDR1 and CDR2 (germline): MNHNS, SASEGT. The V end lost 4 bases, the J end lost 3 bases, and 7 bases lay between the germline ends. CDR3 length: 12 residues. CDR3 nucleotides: TGTGCCAGCAGTGTCCTCGACTACGAGCAGTACTTC. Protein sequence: CASSVLDYEQYF.

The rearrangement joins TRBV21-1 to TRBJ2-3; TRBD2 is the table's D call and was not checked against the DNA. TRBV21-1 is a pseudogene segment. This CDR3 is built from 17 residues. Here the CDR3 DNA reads TGTGCCAGCAGCCCCTGGACTAGCGGGAGGCCGACGGATACGCAGTATTTT. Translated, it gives CASSPWTSGRPTDTQYF.

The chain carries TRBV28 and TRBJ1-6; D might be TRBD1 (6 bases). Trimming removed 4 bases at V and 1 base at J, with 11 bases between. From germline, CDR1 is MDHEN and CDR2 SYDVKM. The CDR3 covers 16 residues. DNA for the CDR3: TGTGCCAGCAGTTCCACAGGGCTGTCCTATAATTCACCCCTCCACTTT. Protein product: CASSSTGLSYNSPLHF.

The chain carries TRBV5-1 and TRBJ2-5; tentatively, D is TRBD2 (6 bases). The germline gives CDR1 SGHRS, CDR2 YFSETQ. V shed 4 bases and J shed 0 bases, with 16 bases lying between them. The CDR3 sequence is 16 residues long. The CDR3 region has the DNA TGCGCCAGCAGCACCCTAAGCGGGTCCTACCAAGAGACCCAGTACTTC. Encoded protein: CASSTLSGSYQETQYF. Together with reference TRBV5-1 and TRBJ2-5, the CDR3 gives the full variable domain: KAGVTQTPRYLIKTRGQQVTLSCSPISGHRSVSWYQQTPGQGLQFLFEYFSETQRNKGNFPGRFSGRQFSNSRSEMNVSTLELGDSALYLCASSTLSGSYQETQYFGPGTRLLVL.

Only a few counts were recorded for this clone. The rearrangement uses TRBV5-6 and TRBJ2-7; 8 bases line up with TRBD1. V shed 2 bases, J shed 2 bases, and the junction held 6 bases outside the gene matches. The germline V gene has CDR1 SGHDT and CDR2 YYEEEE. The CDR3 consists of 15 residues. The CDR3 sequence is CASSFMTGEAYEQYF. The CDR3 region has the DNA TGTGCCAGCAGCTTCATGACAGGGGAAGCCTACGAGCAGTACTTC.

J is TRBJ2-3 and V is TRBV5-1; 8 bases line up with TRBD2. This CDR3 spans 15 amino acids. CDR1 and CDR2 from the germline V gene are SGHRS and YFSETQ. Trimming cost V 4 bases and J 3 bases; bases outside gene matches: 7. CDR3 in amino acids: CASSPRTSSTDTQYF. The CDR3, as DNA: TGCGCCAGCAGCCCCCGGACTAGCTCAACAGATACGCAGTATTTT.

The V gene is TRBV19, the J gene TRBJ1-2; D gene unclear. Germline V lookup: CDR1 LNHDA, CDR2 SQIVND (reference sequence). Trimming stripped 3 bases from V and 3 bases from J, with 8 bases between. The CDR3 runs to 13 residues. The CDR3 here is CASSMKTDYGYTF. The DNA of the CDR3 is TGTGCCAGTAGTATGAAGACGGACTATGGCTACACCTTC.

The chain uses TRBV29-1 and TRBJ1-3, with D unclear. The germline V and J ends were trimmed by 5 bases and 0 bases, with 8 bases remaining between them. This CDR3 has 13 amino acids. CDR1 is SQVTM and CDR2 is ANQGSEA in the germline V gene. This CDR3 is CSVKISSGNTIYF. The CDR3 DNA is TGCAGCGTTAAGATTAGCTCTGGAAACACCATATATTTT.

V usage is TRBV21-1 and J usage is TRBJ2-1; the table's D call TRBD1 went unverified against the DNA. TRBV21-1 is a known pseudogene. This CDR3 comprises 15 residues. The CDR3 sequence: CASSRGTGAYNEQFF. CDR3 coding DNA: TGTGCCAGCAGCAGGGGGACAGGGGCCTACAATGAGCAGTTCTTC.

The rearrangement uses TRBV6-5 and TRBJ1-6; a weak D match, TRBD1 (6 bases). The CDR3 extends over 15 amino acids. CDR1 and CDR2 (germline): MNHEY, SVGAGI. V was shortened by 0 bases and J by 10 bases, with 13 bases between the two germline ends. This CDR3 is CASSYSKQGWSPLHF. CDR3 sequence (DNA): TGTGCCAGCAGTTACTCGAAGCAGGGGTGGTCACCCCTCCACTTT.

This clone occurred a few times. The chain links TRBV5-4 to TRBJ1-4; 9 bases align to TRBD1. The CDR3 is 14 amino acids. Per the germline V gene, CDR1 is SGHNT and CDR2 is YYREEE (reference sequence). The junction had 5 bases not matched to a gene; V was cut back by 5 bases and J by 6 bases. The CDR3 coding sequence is TGTGCCAGCAGTTTCGGGACAGGGCATGAAAAACTGTTTTTT. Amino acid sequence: CASSFGTGHEKLFF.

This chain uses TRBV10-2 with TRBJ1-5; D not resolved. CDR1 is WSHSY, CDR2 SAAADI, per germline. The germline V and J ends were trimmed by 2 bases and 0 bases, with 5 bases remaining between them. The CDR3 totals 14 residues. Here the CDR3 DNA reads TGCGCCAGCAGTGAGACGAATAGCAATCAGCCCCAGCATTTT. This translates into CASSETNSNQPQHF.

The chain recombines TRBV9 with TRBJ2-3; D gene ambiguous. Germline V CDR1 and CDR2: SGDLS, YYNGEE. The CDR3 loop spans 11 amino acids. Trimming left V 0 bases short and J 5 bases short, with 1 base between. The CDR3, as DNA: TGTGCCAGCAGCGTAGAAGATACGCAGTATTTT. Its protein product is CASSVEDTQYF.

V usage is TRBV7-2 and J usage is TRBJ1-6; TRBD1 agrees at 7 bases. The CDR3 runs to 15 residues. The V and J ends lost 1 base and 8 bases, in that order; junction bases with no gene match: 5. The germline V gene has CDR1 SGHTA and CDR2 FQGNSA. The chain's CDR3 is CASSLEGRGDSPLHF. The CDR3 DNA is TGTGCCAGCAGCTTAGAGGGCAGGGGGGATTCACCCCTCCACTTT.

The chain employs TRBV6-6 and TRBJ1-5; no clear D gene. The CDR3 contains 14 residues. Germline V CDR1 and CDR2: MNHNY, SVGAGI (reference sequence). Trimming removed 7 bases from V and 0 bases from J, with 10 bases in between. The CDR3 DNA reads TGTGCCAGCAATTTCGATTATAGCAATCAGCCCCAGCATTTT. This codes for CASNFDYSNQPQHF.

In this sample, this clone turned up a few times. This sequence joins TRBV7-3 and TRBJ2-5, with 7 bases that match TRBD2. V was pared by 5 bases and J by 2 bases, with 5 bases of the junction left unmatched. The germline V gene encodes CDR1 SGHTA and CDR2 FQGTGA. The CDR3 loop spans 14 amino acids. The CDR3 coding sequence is TGTGCCAGCAGCCGGCACGGGGGGCAAGAGACCCAGTACTTC. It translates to CASSRHGGQETQYF.

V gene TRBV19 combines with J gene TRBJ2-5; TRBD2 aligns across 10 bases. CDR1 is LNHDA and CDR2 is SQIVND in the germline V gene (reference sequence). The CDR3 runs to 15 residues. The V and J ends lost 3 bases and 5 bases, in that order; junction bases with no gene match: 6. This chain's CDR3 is CASSISGGAGETQYF. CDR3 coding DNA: TGTGCCAGTAGTATCAGCGGGGGGGCCGGTGAGACCCAGTACTTC.

The CDR3 DNA sequence: TGTGCCAGCAGTGAACTAGCGGGAGTTGATACGCAGTATTTT. Residues: CASSELAGVDTQYF. V gene TRBV6-4 combines with J gene TRBJ2-3, with TRBD2 matching over 11 bases. J was trimmed by 6 bases and V by 3 bases; bases with no gene match: 2. Per germline, CDR1 MRHNA and CDR2 SNTAGT. There are 14 residues in the CDR3.

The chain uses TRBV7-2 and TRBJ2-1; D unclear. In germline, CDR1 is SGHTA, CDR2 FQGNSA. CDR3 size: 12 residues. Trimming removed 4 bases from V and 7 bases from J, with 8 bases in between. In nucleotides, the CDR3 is TGTGCCAGCAGCTCCGGGTCAAATGAGCAGTTCTTC. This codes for CASSSGSNEQFF.